The 9 T cell receptor beta chains presented below share a single source sample, sequenced in a study of T cell repertoires in cytomegalovirus infection. Via MiXCR, TCRdb re-called the reads, giving one row per CDR3 protein. The data hold some 250,000 distinct CDR3 sequences, with approximately 9% observed a single time. Sequences were obtained from PBMCs. These receptor sequences come from a human donor in good health (CMV status not recorded). Some clones in this sample may be carry-over from other donors' samples.

The chain couples TRBV27 to TRBJ2-1, with D possibly TRBD1 on 6 matching bases. V was cut by 4 bases and J by 0 bases, with 13 bases left in between. Germline lookup yields CDR1 MNHEY and CDR2 SMNVEV (reference sequence). This CDR3 contains 16 residues. The CDR3 DNA reads as TGTGCCAGCAGTTCCCGACAGGCTAGCTCCTACAATGAGCAGTTCTTC. Residues: CASSSRQASSYNEQFF.

There are many counts of this clonotype. This chain uses TRBV7-2 with TRBJ1-6, with a weak D call TRBD1 (6 bases). The CDR3 covers 13 residues. The germline V and J ends were trimmed by 7 bases and 9 bases, with 13 bases remaining between them. Germline V gives CDR1 SGHTA, CDR2 FQGNSA. As DNA, the CDR3 is TGTGCCAGCAAAATCCAGGGGATTTCACCCCTCCACTTT. Protein product: CASKIQGISPLHF.

This clonotype was seen repeatedly, ten times or more. V usage is TRBV27 and J usage is TRBJ2-1; 9 bases are shared with TRBD2. Germline trimming cut 2 bases from V and 7 bases from J; bases unmatched to any gene: 12. This CDR3 region has 17 residues. CDR1 is MNHEY, CDR2 SMNVEV, per germline (reference sequence). The CDR3 DNA follows: TGTGCCAGCAGTTTAAGTTCTTTGGCTAGCGGGGCGAATGAGCAGTTCTTC. Translation gives CASSLSSLASGANEQFF.

V and J are TRBV6-2 or TRBV6-3 and TRBJ2-3; 10 bases are shared with TRBD1. In germline, CDR1 is MNHEY, CDR2 SVGEGT. With V trimmed by 5 bases and J by 5 bases, 7 bases remained unmatched. This CDR3 has 15 residues. DNA for the CDR3: TGTGCCAGCAGTCCTGACAGGGGGCGTCAAGATACGCAGTATTTT. Its translation: CASSPDRGRQDTQYF.

The chain links TRBV6-2 or TRBV6-3 to TRBJ2-1; tentative D call: TRBD2 (6 bases). Germline CDR1 reads MNHEY; CDR2 reads SVGEGT. The CDR3 has 14 amino acids. V was trimmed by 6 bases and J by 3 bases, leaving 12 bases between them. The CDR3 here is CASSSGLNYNEQFF. CDR3 DNA sequence: TGTGCCAGCAGCTCGGGACTGAACTACAATGAGCAGTTCTTC.

This chain connects TRBV5-4 to TRBJ2-7; TRBD1 might be the D (6 bases). The V gene lost 0 bases and the J gene lost 2 bases, with 12 bases spanning the gap. The germline V gene has CDR1 SGHNT and CDR2 YYREEE (reference sequence). The CDR3 sequence is 15 residues long. Here the CDR3 DNA reads TGTGCCAGCAGCTTGGGGGCGGACAGAGCCTACGAGCAGTACTTC. Translation: CASSLGADRAYEQYF.

This clonotype was detected many times. V is TRBV6-2 or TRBV6-3 and J is TRBJ2-1; a weak D match, TRBD2 (5 bases). Looked up from germline, CDR1 is MNHEY and CDR2 is SVGEGT. This CDR3 has 15 residues. V lost 4 bases to trimming and J lost 0 bases, with 10 bases between them. For the CDR3, the DNA is TGTGCCAGCAGTTCCTTTGCGGGCTCCTACAATGAGCAGTTCTTC. This codes for CASSSFAGSYNEQFF.

This clonotype was seen at least ten times. The J gene is TRBJ1-1, the V gene TRBV7-2; D not certain. Germline V lookup: CDR1 SGHTA, CDR2 FQGNSA. V was cut by 5 bases and J by 3 bases, with 13 bases left in between. CDR3 length: 14 amino acids. The DNA for the CDR3 is TGTGCCAGCAGCCCCCCCAGGATCCACACTGAAGCTTTCTTT. Protein product: CASSPPRIHTEAFF.

At least ten counts were recorded for this clonotype. The chain uses TRBV7-6 and TRBJ2-7; 11 bases map to TRBD1. Trimming removed 5 bases from V and 9 bases from J; junction bases left unmatched: 12. Germline V gives CDR1 SGHVS, CDR2 FNYEAQ. This CDR3 contains 15 residues. The CDR3 spells CASSLMDRGRSVQYF. In DNA, the CDR3 is TGTGCCAGCAGCCTCATGGACAGGGGGCGATCGGTGCAGTACTTC.